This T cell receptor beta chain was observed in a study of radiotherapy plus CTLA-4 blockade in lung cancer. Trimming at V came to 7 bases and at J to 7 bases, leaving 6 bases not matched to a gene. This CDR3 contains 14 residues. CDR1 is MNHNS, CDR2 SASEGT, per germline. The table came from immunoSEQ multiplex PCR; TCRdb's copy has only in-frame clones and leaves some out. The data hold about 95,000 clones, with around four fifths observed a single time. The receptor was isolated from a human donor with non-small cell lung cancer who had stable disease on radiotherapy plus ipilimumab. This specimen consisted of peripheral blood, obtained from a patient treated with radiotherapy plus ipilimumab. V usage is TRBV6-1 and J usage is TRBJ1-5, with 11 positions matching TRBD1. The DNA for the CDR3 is TGTGCCAGCACCAAAAGGGACAGGGGGCAGCCCCAGCATTTT. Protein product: CASTKRDRGQPQHF.